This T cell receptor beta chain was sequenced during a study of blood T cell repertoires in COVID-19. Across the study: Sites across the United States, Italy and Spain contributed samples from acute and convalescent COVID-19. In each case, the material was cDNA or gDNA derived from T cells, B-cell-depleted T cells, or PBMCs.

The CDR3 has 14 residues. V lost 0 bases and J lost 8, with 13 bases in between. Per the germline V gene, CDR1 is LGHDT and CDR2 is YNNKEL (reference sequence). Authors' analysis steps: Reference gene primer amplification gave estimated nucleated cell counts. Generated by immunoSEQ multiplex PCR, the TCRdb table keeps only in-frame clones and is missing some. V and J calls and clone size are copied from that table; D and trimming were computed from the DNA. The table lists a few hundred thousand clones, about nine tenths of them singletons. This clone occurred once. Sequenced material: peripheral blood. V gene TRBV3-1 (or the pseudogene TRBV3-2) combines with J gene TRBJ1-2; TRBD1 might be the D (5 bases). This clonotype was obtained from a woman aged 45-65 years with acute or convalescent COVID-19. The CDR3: CASSQDIGGAGYTF. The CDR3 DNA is TGTGCCAGCAGCCAAGATATAGGTGGGGCAGGCTACACCTTC.